Presented here are 2 T cell receptor beta chains from one specimen sequenced in a study of CD8 T cells in Susac syndrome. With random hexamers, roughly 0.45 to 1 ug RNA was reverse transcribed. TCRdb re-called the immunoSEQ multiplex PCR reads with MiXCR, one entry per CDR3 protein. The top ten clones hold roughly 0.07% of a sample with under 350,000 distinct CDR3 sequences, about 90% of them seen once. The specimen sequenced was CD4+ T cells from PBMCs. The origin of the receptors is a human donor with multiple sclerosis.

This clonotype was seen more than once but under ten times. The DNA of the CDR3 is TGCAGCGTTGGGGGTGGAGGGACTGAAGCTTTCTTT. Translated, it gives CSVGGGGTEAFF. The rearrangement joins TRBV29-1 to TRBJ1-1; D uncertain. Per the germline V gene, CDR1 is SQVTM and CDR2 is ANQGSEA. The length of the CDR3 is 12 residues. Trimming pared 4 bases from V and 5 bases from J, leaving 11 bases between.

A single count supports this clonotype. The rearrangement links TRBV6-2 or TRBV6-3 to TRBJ2-7; TRBD2 matches at 7 bases. V shed 2 bases and J 5 bases; nucleotides not matched to a gene: 12. This CDR3 comprises 16 residues. Per the germline V gene, CDR1 is MNHEY and CDR2 is SVGEGT. The CDR3 DNA sequence: TGTGCCAGCAGTTACCTCCTGGGACTACCAGTCCACGAGCAGTACTTC. It yields the protein CASSYLLGLPVHEQYF.